The clone carrying this TCR beta chain was seen a few times. Its target is unknown. Sorting produced populations that all topped 95% purity. The sample belongs to a study of beta chain features in type 1 diabetes. Study details: Analysis included over 100,000,000 sorted cells drawn from all samples. Points from the study as a whole: cDNA-based reads could over-represent cells with high TCR expression. Moderate but significant shortening of TCRB CDR3s was recorded in all four CD4+ subsets from Type 1 diabetes patients.

Germline V gives CDR1 SGHTA, CDR2 FQGNSA. This CDR3 is built from 14 residues. V lost 4 bases to trimming and J lost 4 bases, with 8 bases between them. TCRB transcripts that were expressed got sequenced, as all of the isolated RNA had been reverse transcribed. The assay was immunoSEQ multiplex PCR, and TCRdb's table has in-frame clones only and misses some. The data show over 600,000 clones, around 12% seen once. V and J are TRBV7-2 and TRBJ1-6; D ambiguous. The sequencing input was naive CD4+ T cells from blood. The source of this sequence is a man under 40 with type 1 diabetes. CDR3 coding DNA: TGTGCCAGCAGCTATGTTGGGTATAATTCACCCCTCCACTTT. It specifies CASSYVGYNSPLHF.